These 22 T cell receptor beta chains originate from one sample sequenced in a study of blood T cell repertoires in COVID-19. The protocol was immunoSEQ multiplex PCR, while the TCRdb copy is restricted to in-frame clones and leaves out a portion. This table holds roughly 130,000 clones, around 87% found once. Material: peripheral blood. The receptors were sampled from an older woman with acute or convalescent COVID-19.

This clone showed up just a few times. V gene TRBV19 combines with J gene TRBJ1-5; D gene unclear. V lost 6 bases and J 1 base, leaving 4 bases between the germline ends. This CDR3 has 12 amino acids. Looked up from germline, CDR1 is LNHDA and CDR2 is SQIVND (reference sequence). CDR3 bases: TGTGCCAGTAGGGAGAGCAATCAGCCCCAGCATTTT. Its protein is CASRESNQPQHF.

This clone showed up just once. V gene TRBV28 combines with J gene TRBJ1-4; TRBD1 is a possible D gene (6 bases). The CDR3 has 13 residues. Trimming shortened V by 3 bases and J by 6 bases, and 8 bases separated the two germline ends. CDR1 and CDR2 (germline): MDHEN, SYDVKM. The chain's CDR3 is CASSFYRDEKLFF. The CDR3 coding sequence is TGTGCCAGCAGTTTCTACAGGGATGAAAAACTGTTTTTT.

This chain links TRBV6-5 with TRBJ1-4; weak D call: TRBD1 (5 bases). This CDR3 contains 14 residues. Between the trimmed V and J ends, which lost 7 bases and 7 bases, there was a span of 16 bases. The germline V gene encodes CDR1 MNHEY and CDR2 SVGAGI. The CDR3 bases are TGTGCCAGCAATCGGGAGGGGCCCGCTGAAAAACTGTTTTTT. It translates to CASNREGPAEKLFF.

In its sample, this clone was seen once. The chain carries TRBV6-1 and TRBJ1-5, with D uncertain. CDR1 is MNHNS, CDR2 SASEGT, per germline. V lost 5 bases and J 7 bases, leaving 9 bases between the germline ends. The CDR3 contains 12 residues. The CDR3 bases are TGTGCCAGCAGTTCGGGAGTCCAGCCCCAGCATTTT. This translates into CASSSGVQPQHF.

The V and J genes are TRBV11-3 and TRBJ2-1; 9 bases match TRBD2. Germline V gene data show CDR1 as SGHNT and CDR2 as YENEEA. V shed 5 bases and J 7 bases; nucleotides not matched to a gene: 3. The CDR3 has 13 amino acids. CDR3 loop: CASSPGLANEQFF. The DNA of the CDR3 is TGTGCCAGCAGCCCGGGACTAGCAAATGAGCAGTTCTTC.

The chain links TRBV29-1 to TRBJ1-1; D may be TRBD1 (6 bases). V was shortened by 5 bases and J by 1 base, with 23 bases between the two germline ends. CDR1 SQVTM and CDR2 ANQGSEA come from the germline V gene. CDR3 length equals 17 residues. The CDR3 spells CSVITPLSTGRNTEAFF. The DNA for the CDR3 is TGCAGCGTTATCACCCCACTTAGTACAGGGAGGAACACTGAAGCTTTCTTT.

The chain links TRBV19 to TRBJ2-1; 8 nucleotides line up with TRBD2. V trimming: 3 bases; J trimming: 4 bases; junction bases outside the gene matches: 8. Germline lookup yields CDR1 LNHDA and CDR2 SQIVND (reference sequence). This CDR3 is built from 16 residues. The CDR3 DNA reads TGTGCCAGTAGTATTTATGCGGGAGGAAGGTACAATGAGCAGTTCTTC. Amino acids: CASSIYAGGRYNEQFF.

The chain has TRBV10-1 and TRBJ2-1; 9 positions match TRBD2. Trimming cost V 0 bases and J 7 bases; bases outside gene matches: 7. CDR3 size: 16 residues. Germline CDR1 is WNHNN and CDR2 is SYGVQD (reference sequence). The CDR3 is CASSESSVAGVNEQFF. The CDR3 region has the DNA TGCGCCAGCAGTGAGTCGTCAGTAGCGGGGGTAAATGAGCAGTTCTTC.

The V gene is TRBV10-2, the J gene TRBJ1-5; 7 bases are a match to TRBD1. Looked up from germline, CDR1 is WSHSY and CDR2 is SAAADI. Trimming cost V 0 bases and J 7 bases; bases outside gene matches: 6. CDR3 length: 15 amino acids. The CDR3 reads CASSESGTARQPQHF. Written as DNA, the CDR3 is TGCGCCAGCAGTGAGTCCGGGACAGCAAGACAGCCCCAGCATTTT.

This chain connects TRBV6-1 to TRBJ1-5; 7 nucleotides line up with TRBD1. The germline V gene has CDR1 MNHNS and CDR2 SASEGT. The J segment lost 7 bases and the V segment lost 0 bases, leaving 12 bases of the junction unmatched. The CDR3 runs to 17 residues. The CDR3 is CASSEAWGRGNRQPQHF. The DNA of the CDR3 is TGTGCCAGCAGTGAAGCATGGGGCAGGGGGAACAGGCAGCCCCAGCATTTT.

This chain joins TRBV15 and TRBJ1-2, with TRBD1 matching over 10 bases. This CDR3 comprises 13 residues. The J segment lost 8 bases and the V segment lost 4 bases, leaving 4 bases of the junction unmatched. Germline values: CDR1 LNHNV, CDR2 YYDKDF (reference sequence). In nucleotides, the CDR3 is TGTGCCACCAGCACTGGGACAGGGGTCGGCTACACCTTC. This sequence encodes CATSTGTGVGYTF.

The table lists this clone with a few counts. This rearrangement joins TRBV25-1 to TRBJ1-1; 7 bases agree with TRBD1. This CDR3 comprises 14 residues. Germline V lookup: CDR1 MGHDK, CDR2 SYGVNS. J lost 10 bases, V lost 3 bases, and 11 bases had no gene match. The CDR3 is CASSDPSRGLGAFF. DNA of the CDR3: TGTGCCAGCAGTGACCCTTCCAGGGGGTTGGGAGCTTTCTTT.

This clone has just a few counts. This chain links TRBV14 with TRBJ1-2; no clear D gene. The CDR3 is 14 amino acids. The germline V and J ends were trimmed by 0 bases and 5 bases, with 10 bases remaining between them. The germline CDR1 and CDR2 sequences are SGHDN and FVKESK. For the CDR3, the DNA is TGTGCCAGCAGCCAAGATTTTGAAGCGTATGGCTACACCTTC. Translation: CASSQDFEAYGYTF.

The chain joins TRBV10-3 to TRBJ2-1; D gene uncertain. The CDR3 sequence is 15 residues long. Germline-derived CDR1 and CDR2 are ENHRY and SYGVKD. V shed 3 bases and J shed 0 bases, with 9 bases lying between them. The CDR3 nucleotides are TGTGCCATCAGTGATTCGGTCGGCTCCTACAATGAGCAGTTCTTC. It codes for CAISDSVGSYNEQFF.

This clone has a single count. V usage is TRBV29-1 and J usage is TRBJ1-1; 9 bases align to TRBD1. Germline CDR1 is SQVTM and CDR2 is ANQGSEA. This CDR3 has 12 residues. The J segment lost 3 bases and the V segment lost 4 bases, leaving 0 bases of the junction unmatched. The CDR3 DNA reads TGCAGCGTTGGGACAGGGGACACTGAAGCTTTCTTT. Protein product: CSVGTGDTEAFF.

The chain's CDR3 is CASSPDVAGGAGELFF. CDR3 nucleotide sequence: TGTGCCAGCAGCCCCGATGTGGCGGGGGGAGCCGGGGAGCTGTTTTTT. This chain links TRBV9 with TRBJ2-2; 8 bases align to TRBD2. CDR3 length: 16 amino acids. Germline-derived CDR1 and CDR2 are SGDLS and YYNGEE. Unmatched junction bases numbered 11, after V lost 4 bases and J lost 6 bases.

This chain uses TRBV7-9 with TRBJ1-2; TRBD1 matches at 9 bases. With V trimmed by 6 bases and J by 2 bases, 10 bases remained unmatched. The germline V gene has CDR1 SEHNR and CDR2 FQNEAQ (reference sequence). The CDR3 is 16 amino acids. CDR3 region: CASSRGQGYSNYGYTF. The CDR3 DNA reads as TGTGCCAGCAGTAGGGGACAGGGATACTCCAACTATGGCTACACCTTC.

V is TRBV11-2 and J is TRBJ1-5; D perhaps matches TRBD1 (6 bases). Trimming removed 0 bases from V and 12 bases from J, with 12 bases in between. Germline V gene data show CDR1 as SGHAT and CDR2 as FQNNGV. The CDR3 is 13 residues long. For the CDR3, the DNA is TGTGCCAGCAGCTTAGATAGCAGGGGCCACCAGCATTTT. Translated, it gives CASSLDSRGHQHF.

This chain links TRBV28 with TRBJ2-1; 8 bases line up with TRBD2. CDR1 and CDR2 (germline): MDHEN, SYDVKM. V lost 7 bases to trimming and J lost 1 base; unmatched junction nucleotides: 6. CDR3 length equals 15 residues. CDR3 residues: CASIPLAGSYNEQFF. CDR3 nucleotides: TGTGCCAGCATCCCATTAGCGGGATCCTACAATGAGCAGTTCTTC.

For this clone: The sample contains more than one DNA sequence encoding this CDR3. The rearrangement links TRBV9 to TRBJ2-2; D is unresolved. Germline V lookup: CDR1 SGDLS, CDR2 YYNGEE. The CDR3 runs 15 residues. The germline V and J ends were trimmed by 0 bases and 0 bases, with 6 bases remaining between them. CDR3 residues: CASSVGLANTGELFF. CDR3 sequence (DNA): TGTGCCAGCAGCGTAGGACTTGCGAACACCGGGGAGCTGTTTTTT.

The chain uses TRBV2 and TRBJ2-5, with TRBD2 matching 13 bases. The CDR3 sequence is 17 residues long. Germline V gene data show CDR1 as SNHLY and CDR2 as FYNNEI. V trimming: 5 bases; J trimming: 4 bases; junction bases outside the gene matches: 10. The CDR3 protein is CASSRTATSGRRETQYF. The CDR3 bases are TGTGCCAGCAGTCGGACCGCGACTAGCGGGAGGAGAGAGACCCAGTACTTC.

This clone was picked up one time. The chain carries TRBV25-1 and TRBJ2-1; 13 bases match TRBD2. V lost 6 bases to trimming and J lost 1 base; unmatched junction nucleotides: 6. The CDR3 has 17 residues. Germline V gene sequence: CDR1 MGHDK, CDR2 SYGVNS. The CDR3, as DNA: TGTGCCAGCAGCGGACTAGCGGGAGTTGGGTCCTACAATGAGCAGTTCTTC. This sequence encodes CASSGLAGVGSYNEQFF.